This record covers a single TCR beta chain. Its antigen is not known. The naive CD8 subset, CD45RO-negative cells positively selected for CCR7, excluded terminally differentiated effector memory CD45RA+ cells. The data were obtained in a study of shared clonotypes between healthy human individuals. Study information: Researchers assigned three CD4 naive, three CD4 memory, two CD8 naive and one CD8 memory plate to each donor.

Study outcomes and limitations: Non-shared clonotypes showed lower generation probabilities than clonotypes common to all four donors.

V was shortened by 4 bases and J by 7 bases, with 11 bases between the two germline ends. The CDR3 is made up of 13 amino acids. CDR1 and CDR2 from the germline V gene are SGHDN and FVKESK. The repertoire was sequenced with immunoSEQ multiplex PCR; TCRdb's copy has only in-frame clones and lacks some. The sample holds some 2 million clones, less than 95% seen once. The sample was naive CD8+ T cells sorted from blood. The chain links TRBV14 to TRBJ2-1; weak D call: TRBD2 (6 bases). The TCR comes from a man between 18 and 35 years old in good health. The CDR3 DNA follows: TGTGCCAGCAGCCTCCTGGGAGGTAATGAGCAGTTCTTC. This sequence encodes CASSLLGGNEQFF.